This is a list of T cell receptor beta chains from one sample in a study of CD8 T cells in ankylosing spondylitis. TCRdb re-called the 5' RACE reads with MiXCR, one entry per CDR3 protein. The top ten clones hold 7.7% of a sample with about 25,000 distinct CDR3 sequences, 2.5% to 3% of them seen once. Sequenced: blood, either unsorted or a sorted T cell fraction (not recorded which). These TCRs come from a female donor with ankylosing spondylitis or in good health (not recorded which). Each CDR3 is given with its conserved first and last residue. Fields, in order: V gene, D gene, clone size, J gene, CDR3 DNA, CDR3 protein. The D gene is left open where the match is weak. A row's size may be missing; if present it is once, few, many or a size class.

TRBV9	.	many	TRBJ2-5	TGTGCCAGCAGCGTTTTCCCCCTCCAAGAGACCCAGTACTTC	CASSVFPLQETQYF
TRBV9	.	many	TRBJ1-3	TGTGCCAGCAGCGTAGGTGACAGCGGGGGTTCCTCTGGAAACACCATATATTTT	CASSVGDSGGSSGNTIYF
TRBV9	.	many	TRBJ2-5	TGTGCCAGCAGCCGGCGGTGGGAGTTGGGGGAGACCCAGTACTTC	CASSRRWELGETQYF
TRBV9	.	.	TRBJ2-1	TGTGCCAGCAGCGTAGGAGGACTCTACAATGAGCAGTTCTTC	CASSVGGLYNEQFF
TRBV9	.	many	TRBJ2-2	TGTGCCAGCAGCGTTCAAGGAGCTACCCTCTATGGCGGGGAGCTGTTTTTT	CASSVQGATLYGGELFF
TRBV9	TRBD2	many	TRBJ2-7	TGTGCCAGCGCGGCTAGCGGGAATCTACCCTACGAGCAGTACTTC	CASAASGNLPYEQYF
TRBV9	TRBD1	many	TRBJ2-7	TGTGCCAGCAGCGTAGGCCCCGGTTCAGGGGGTACCTACGAGCAGTACTTC	CASSVGPGSGGTYEQYF
TRBV9	.	medium-sized	TRBJ2-2	TGTGCCAGCAGCGTAGACTTCATGGGGTCGGTCACCGGGGAGCTGTTTTTT	CASSVDFMGSVTGELFF
TRBV9	.	many	TRBJ2-3	TGTGCCAGCAGCCCCAGACCAAGCACAGATACGCAGTATTTT	CASSPRPSTDTQYF
TRBV9	TRBD2	many	TRBJ2-7	TGTGCCAGCAGCGTAGATCCGGGAGGGCCCTACGAGCAGTACTTC	CASSVDPGGPYEQYF
TRBV9	.	many	TRBJ2-5	TGTGCCAGCAGCGTAGGAGGGGGAGGCCAAGAGACCCAGTACTTC	CASSVGGGGQETQYF
TRBV9	TRBD1	many	TRBJ1-5	TGTGCCAGCAGCGCCGAGGGGGCTAGCAATCAGCCCCAGCATTTT	CASSAEGASNQPQHF
TRBV9	.	many	TRBJ2-5	TGTGCCAGCAGCGTAGGGCAGGTGAAAGAGACCCAGTACTTC	CASSVGQVKETQYF
TRBV9	.	many	TRBJ2-3	TGTGCCAGCAGCGTAGCTGCACTAGGGGCAGATACGCAGTATTTT	CASSVAALGADTQYF
TRBV9	TRBD1	many	TRBJ2-1	TGTGCCAGCAGCGTAGCCCCACCCGGACAGGGGGTCGATGAGCAGTTCTTC	CASSVAPPGQGVDEQFF
TRBV9	.	many	TRBJ2-1	TGTGCCAGCAGCGAGACGGCCTCGGCGAGCTCCTACAATGAGCAGTTCTTC	CASSETASASSYNEQFF
TRBV9	TRBD2	many	TRBJ2-7	TGTGCCAGCAGCAAACTAGCGGAATTCTCCTACGAGCAGTACTTC	CASSKLAEFSYEQYF
TRBV9	.	many	TRBJ2-1	TGTGCCAGCAGCACGTTAGCGGACAACAATGAGCAGTTCTTC	CASSTLADNNEQFF
TRBV9	.	many	TRBJ2-1	TGTGCCAGCAGCCCCACCATACCCCCGACCTACAATGAGCAGTTCTTC	CASSPTIPPTYNEQFF
TRBV9	TRBD1	many	TRBJ2-1	TGTGCCAGCTCCCCCTTGGAGGACAGGGTCTACAATGAGCAGTTCTTC	CASSPLEDRVYNEQFF
TRBV9	TRBD2	many	TRBJ2-2	TGTGCCAGCAGCGTAAGCGTCCTGACTAGCGGGACCGGGGAGCTGTTTTTT	CASSVSVLTSGTGELFF
TRBV9	.	many	TRBJ2-3	TGTGCCAGCAGCGTCTCCCAAGTAGATACGCAGTATTTT	CASSVSQVDTQYF
TRBV9	TRBD1	many	TRBJ2-7	TGTGCCAGCAGCCCAACAGGGGCCTACGAGCAGTACTTC	CASSPTGAYEQYF
TRBV9	.	many	TRBJ2-1	TGTGCCAGCAGCGCGGGACTTACCCCCGCCGTACCCCCAGAGCAGTTCTTC	CASSAGLTPAVPPEQFF
TRBV9	TRBD1	many	TRBJ2-5	TGTGCCAGCAGCCCTACCCCGACAGGGGGAGAGACCCAGTACTTC	CASSPTPTGGETQYF
TRBV9	TRBD2	many	TRBJ2-7	TGTGCCAGCAGCCCTTTGGGAGGGGATTCCTACGAGCAGTACTTC	CASSPLGGDSYEQYF
TRBV9	TRBD2	many	TRBJ2-5	TGTGCCAGCAGCGTAGCGGGACTAGCGGGCCAAGAGACCCAGTACTTC	CASSVAGLAGQETQYF
TRBV9	.	many	TRBJ2-7	TGTGCCAGCAGCGTAGAGGCAGGGCCCTACGAGCAGTACTTC	CASSVEAGPYEQYF
TRBV9	TRBD2	many	TRBJ2-3	TGTGCCAGCAGCGTGCGGGGGACCACAGATACGCAGTATTTT	CASSVRGTTDTQYF
TRBV29-1	.	many	TRBJ1-4	TGCAGCGTAGCTCGGGACCCCCGGATTAGGCATGAAAAACTGTTTTTT	CSVARDPRIRHEKLFF
TRBV9	.	many	TRBJ2-5	TGTGCCAGCAGCCAAAACCTGGGGCAGGTTCAAGAGACCCAGTACTTC	CASSQNLGQVQETQYF
TRBV9	.	many	TRBJ1-3	TGTGCCAGCAGCTCCGAAGCGGGAAACACCATATATTTT	CASSSEAGNTIYF
TRBV7-6	.	once	TRBJ2-2	TGTGCCAGCAGCTTAGCGGAAATGGAGGGCACCGGGGAGCTGTTTTTT	CASSLAEMEGTGELFF